This T cell receptor (beta chain) originates from a study of blood T cell repertoires in COVID-19. Study background: T cells, B-cell-depleted T cells, or PBMCs provided the cDNA or gDNA that served as material.

This CDR3 contains 16 residues. Germline V lookup: CDR1 SGDLS, CDR2 YYNGEE. V shed 0 bases and J shed 3 bases, with 14 bases lying between them. Original handling: It was from reference gene primer amplification that nucleated cell counts were estimated. Using immunoSEQ multiplex PCR, the repertoire was profiled, and TCRdb retains in-frame clones only, with some absent. V and J calls and clone size come straight from that table; D and trimming were deduced from the DNA. This sample has approximately 200,000 clones, with approximately 85% found just once. This TCR was recovered from a man aged 60 to 75 with acute or convalescent COVID-19. The chain employs TRBV9 and TRBJ2-3; TRBD1 is a possible D gene (6 bases). The sequencing sample was made of peripheral blood. The CDR3 sequence is CASSVEVPGATDTQYF. CDR3 nucleotide sequence: TGTGCCAGCAGCGTAGAAGTACCAGGGGCGACAGATACGCAGTATTTT.